The next 5 T cell receptor beta chains were all read from a single sample in a study of breast tumors, draining lymph nodes, adjacent tissues. Breast cancer patients provided tissue from their axillary draining lymph nodes. TCRdb re-analysed the multiplex PCR reads in MiXCR, keeping a single row per CDR3 protein. The data show more than 100,000 distinct CDR3 sequences, with more than 20% seen just once and under 3% held by the top ten. Sequencing used axillary lymph node tissue. These receptors were collected from a female donor with breast cancer. Some clones in this sample may be carry-over from other donors' samples.

This clonotype was seen a single time. This may be a read error, as it is one base from a much larger clone. The chain recombines TRBV28 with TRBJ2-3, with D possibly being TRBD1 or TRBD2 (5 bases each). The germline gives CDR1 MDHEN, CDR2 SYDVKM. This CDR3 region has 14 residues. Trimming removed 7 bases at V and 5 bases at J, with 16 bases between. The CDR3 DNA is TGTGCCAGCATCGGGGCGGGTGGGATAGATACGCAGTATTTT. Its protein product is CASIGAGGIDTQYF.

The table lists this clonotype with many counts. The chain employs TRBV28 and TRBJ2-3, with no clear D. The CDR3 spans 13 residues. Germline CDR1 reads MDHEN; CDR2 reads SYDVKM. The V end was cut by 5 bases, the J end by 2 bases, with 8 bases between. CDR3 loop: CASSGTDTDTQYF. The CDR3 bases are TGTGCCAGCAGTGGCACTGACACAGATACGCAGTATTTT.

This clonotype was seen ten or more times. The chain has TRBV30 and TRBJ2-3; TRBD2 agrees at 9 bases. The CDR3 has 17 residues. V dropped 2 bases and J dropped 4; count of bases not matched to a gene: 13. Germline loops: CDR1 GTSNPN, CDR2 SVGIG (reference sequence). This CDR3 is CAWSSGVAGVEADTQYF. Written as DNA, the CDR3 is TGTGCCTGGAGTTCAGGGGTAGCGGGAGTGGAAGCAGATACGCAGTATTTT.

In its sample, this clonotype was seen many times. This chain links TRBV2 with TRBJ2-2; possible D gene TRBD2, 5 bases. CDR1 and CDR2 from the germline V gene are SNHLY and FYNNEI. Trimming took 8 bases from V and 8 from J, leaving 15 bases between them. This CDR3 is built from 13 residues. In nucleotides, the CDR3 is TGTGCCAGCTGTCAGACCGGGGTTGGGGAGCTGTTTTTT. Encoded protein: CASCQTGVGELFF.

To note about this clonotype: A much larger clone sits a single nucleotide away, making a read error possible. This chain uses TRBV7-2 with TRBJ2-7, with D perhaps assigned TRBD1 or TRBD2 (5 bases each). CDR3 length equals 15 residues. Germline V gives CDR1 SGHTA, CDR2 FQGNSA. V lost 5 bases and J lost 6, with 20 bases in between. The CDR3 DNA sequence: TGTGCCAGCAGCACGGGACGGCAATTAAGTTCCGAGCAGTACTTC. This gives the protein CASSTGRQLSSEQYF.